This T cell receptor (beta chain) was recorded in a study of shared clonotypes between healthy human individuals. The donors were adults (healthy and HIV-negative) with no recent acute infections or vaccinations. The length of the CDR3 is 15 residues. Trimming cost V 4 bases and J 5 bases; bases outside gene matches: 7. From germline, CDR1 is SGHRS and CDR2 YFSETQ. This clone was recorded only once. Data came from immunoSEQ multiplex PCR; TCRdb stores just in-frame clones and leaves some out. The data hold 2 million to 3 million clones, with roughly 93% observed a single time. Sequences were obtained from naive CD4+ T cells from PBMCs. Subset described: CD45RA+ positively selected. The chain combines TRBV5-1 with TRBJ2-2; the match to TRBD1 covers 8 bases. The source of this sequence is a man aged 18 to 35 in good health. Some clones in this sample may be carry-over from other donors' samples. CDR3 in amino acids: CASSQRTGRTGELFF. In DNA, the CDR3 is TGCGCCAGCAGCCAACGGACAGGGAGGACCGGGGAGCTGTTTTTT. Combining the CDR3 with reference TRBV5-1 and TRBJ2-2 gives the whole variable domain KAGVTQTPRYLIKTRGQQVTLSCSPISGHRSVSWYQQTPGQGLQFLFEYFSETQRNKGNFPGRFSGRQFSNSRSEMNVSTLELGDSALYLCASSQRTGRTGELFFGEGSRLTVL.